The subject of this entry is one T cell receptor beta chain. Sequencing was performed with immunoSEQ multiplex PCR; in TCRdb, only in-frame clones are kept and a portion is missing. The profile shows more than 4,000 clones, about 89% of them singletons. The sample originates from a study of blood T cell repertoires in COVID-19. Per the germline V gene, CDR1 is MDHEN and CDR2 is SYDVKM. The CDR3 spans 15 residues. The V gene lost 4 bases and the J gene lost 4 bases, with 16 bases spanning the gap. The sample comprised peripheral blood. This receptor was identified in a human donor in a cohort sampled during active COVID-19. This rearrangement joins TRBV28 to TRBJ1-2; D gene unclear. Here the CDR3 DNA reads TGTGCCAGCAGTTCCCGGGCGCCGGGAGCCTATGGCTACACCTTC. This sequence encodes CASSSRAPGAYGYTF.